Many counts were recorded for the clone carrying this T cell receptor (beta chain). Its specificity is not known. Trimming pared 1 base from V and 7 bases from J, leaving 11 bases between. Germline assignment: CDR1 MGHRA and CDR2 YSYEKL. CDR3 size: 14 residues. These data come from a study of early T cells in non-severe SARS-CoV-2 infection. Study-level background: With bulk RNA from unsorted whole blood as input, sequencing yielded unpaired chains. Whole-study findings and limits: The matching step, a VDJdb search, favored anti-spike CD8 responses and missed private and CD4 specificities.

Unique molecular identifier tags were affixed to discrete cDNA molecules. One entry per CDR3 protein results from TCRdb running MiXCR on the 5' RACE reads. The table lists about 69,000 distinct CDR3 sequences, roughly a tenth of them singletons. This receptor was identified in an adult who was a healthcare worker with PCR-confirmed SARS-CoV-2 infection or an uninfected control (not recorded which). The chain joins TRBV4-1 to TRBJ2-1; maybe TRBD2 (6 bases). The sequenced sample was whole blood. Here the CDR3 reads CASSQGDFWNEQFF. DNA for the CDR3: TGCGCCAGCAGCCAAGGGGACTTCTGGAATGAGCAGTTCTTC.